This T cell receptor beta chain was documented in a study of T cell changes during pregnancy in multiple sclerosis. This CDR3 is built from 16 residues. Germline trimming cut 2 bases from V and 7 bases from J; bases unmatched to any gene: 9. Per the germline V gene, CDR1 is KGHSH and CDR2 is LQKENI. Measured with immunoSEQ multiplex PCR; TCRdb has only the in-frame clones, and not every one. The data hold some 37,000 clones, with over 90% observed a single time. This clone has just one count. The sequence came from a female donor in good health, enrolled as a control in a pregnancy study. The sample was CD4+ T cells from peripheral blood mononuclear cells, taken after pregnancy. The genes are TRBV18 and TRBJ1-2, with 11 bases identical to TRBD1. CDR3 sequence (DNA): TGTGCCAGCTCACCAAGAGGACAGGGGGCCGGGGGTGGCTACACCTTC. Its protein product is CASSPRGQGAGGGYTF. The full variable domain, in which reference TRBV18 and TRBJ1-2 provide the parts outside the CDR3, is NAGVMQNPRHLVRRRGQEARLRCSPMKGHSHVYWYRQLPEEGLKFMVYLQKENIIDESGMPKERFSAEFPKEGPSILRIQQVVRGDSAAYFCASSPRGQGAGGGYTFGSGTRLTVV.